A selection of T cell receptor beta chains follows, all from one sample in a study of beta chain features in type 1 diabetes. Produced via immunoSEQ multiplex PCR; TCRdb's table is partial and in-frame only. This sample has under 300,000 clones, with 27% found just once. Sequences were obtained from central memory CD4+ T cells from blood. The origin of the receptors is a young man in good health. Both conserved end residues are part of each CDR3. The D gene is left open where the match is weak. Where a row states a size, it is once, few, many or the class of an expanded clone; other rows omit it.

TRBV11-2	TRBJ2-1	NA	TRBD1	CASSGQGEGEQFF	TGTGCCAGCAGCGGACAGGGCGAGGGTGAGCAGTTCTTC
TRBV27	TRBJ2-3	NA	NA	CASRRDGARKGDTQYF	TGTGCCAGCCGGAGAGATGGAGCCCGGAAGGGGGATACGCAGTATTTT
TRBV7-2	TRBJ2-3	NA	TRBD2	CASSVNWAAGSTDTQYF	TGTGCCAGCAGCGTAAATTGGGCAGCGGGAAGCACAGATACGCAGTATTTT
TRBV7-2	TRBJ1-4	NA	NA	CASSPTASNEKLFF	TGTGCCAGCAGCCCGACCGCCTCTAATGAAAAACTGTTTTTT
TRBV5-1	TRBJ1-2	few	NA	CASSASGDYGYTF	TGCGCCAGCAGCGCCTCAGGGGACTATGGCTACACCTTC
TRBV19	TRBJ2-1	few	NA	CASRKDRDAGYNEQFF	TGTGCCAGTAGAAAAGACCGGGACGCCGGCTACAATGAGCAGTTCTTC
TRBV19	TRBJ2-5	NA	NA	CASSVGAAKQETQYF	TGTGCCAGTAGTGTGGGGGCAGCGAAACAAGAGACCCAGTACTTC
TRBV29-1	TRBJ2-3	few	TRBD2	CSVRPGTSGLTDTQYF	TGCAGCGTTCGCCCCGGGACTAGCGGTCTCACAGATACGCAGTATTTT
TRBV6-1	TRBJ2-7	once	NA	CASRWGVNPPYEQYF	TGTGCCAGCAGATGGGGCGTCAACCCCCCCTACGAGCAGTACTTC
TRBV9	TRBJ2-7	NA	NA	CASSPEGRNEQYF	TGTGCCAGCAGCCCTGAGGGGCGGAACGAGCAGTACTTC
TRBV28	TRBJ2-5	few	TRBD2	CASRPGLAGKTQYF	TGTGCCAGCAGACCGGGACTAGCGGGCAAGACCCAGTACTTC
TRBV25-1	TRBJ1-3	many	NA	CASSESGNTIYF	TGTGCCAGCAGTGAAAGTGGAAACACCATATATTTT
TRBV10-2	TRBJ1-2	NA	NA	CASSDGSNYGYTF	TGCGCCAGCAGTGATGGCAGCAACTATGGCTACACCTTC
TRBV4-3	TRBJ1-5	few	NA	CASSQDLDQPQHF	TGCGCCAGCAGCCAAGATCTCGATCAGCCCCAGCATTTT
TRBV6-1	TRBJ2-1	NA	TRBD2	CASTPWTSGNNEQFF	TGTGCCAGCACCCCCTGGACTAGCGGAAACAATGAGCAGTTCTTC
TRBV4-3	TRBJ2-1	NA	TRBD2	CASSQETSGYNEQFF	TGCGCCAGCAGCCAGGAGACTAGCGGCTACAATGAGCAGTTCTTC
TRBV29-1	TRBJ2-5	few	NA	CSVGGFQETQYF	TGCAGCGTTGGCGGGTTCCAAGAGACCCAGTACTTC
TRBV30	TRBJ1-1	few	TRBD1	CASQGGAAFF	TGTGCCTCCCAGGGGGGAGCAGCTTTCTTT
TRBV15	TRBJ2-7	NA	TRBD1	CATSDGTGLSWEQYF	TGTGCCACCAGCGACGGGACAGGCCTCTCGTGGGAGCAGTACTTC
TRBV6-1	TRBJ1-1	many	NA	CATHVGAWTEAFF	TGTGCCACCCACGTGGGGGCGTGGACTGAAGCTTTCTTT
TRBV7-9	TRBJ2-3	NA	TRBD2	CASSRLADTDTQYF	TGTGCCAGCAGCAGACTAGCGGACACAGATACGCAGTATTTT
TRBV4-3	TRBJ2-5	few	NA	CASSQGIGQETQYF	TGCGCCAGCAGCCAAGGGATCGGACAAGAGACCCAGTACTTC
TRBV7-8	TRBJ2-7	NA	NA	CASSLGGEREQYF	TGTGCCAGCAGCTTAGGTGGGGAGAGGGAGCAGTACTTC
TRBV6-6	TRBJ1-5	NA	TRBD1	CASSWTGSNQPQHF	TGTGCCAGCAGCTGGACAGGGAGCAATCAGCCCCAGCATTTT
TRBV18	TRBJ1-1	many	NA	CASSQGTDTEAFF	TGTGCCAGCTCACAGGGAACGGACACTGAAGCTTTCTTT
TRBV30	TRBJ2-1	few	NA	CAWSPPVRGNEQFF	TGTGCCTGGAGTCCACCGGTCCGGGGGAATGAGCAGTTCTTC
TRBV4-1	TRBJ1-2	NA	NA	CASSPPWGTVDYGYTF	TGCGCCAGCAGCCCTCCCTGGGGGACCGTCGACTATGGCTACACCTTC
TRBV29-1	TRBJ1-2	NA	NA	CSVRASGDYTF	TGCAGCGTGCGGGCGTCGGGTGACTACACCTTC
TRBV7-9	TRBJ2-7	few	NA	CASSFGTATYEQYF	TGTGCCAGCAGCTTCGGGACCGCTACCTACGAGCAGTACTTC
TRBV7-9	TRBJ2-4	few	NA	CASSLDKNIQYF	TGTGCCAGCAGCTTGGATAAAAACATTCAGTACTTC
TRBV6-5	TRBJ2-7	NA	NA	CASRRAGTYSYEQYF	TGTGCCAGCAGAAGAGCCGGGACATACTCCTACGAGCAGTACTTC
TRBV28	TRBJ2-1	NA	TRBD2	CASSGTSGFYNEQFF	TGTGCCAGCAGCGGGACTAGCGGCTTTTACAATGAGCAGTTCTTC
TRBV29-1	TRBJ2-7	NA	TRBD1	CSVEVLRGQGWGDEQYF	TGCAGCGTTGAAGTCCTTAGGGGACAGGGATGGGGCGACGAGCAGTACTTC
TRBV30	TRBJ2-5	few	NA	CAWGTGPLNQETQYF	TGTGCCTGGGGGACCGGACCTCTAAACCAAGAGACCCAGTACTTC
TRBV30	TRBJ2-3	few	TRBD2	CAWSVAGGSDTQYF	TGTGCCTGGAGTGTAGCGGGAGGGTCAGATACGCAGTATTTT
TRBV27	TRBJ1-4	few	NA	CASSLGLDRTNEKLFF	TGTGCCAGCAGTTTGGGGCTCGACAGGACGAATGAAAAACTGTTTTTT
TRBV30	TRBJ1-2	few	NA	CAWSVKSRRAGYGYTF	TGTGCCTGGAGTGTAAAGAGTAGGCGGGCGGGCTATGGCTACACCTTC
TRBV7-2	TRBJ1-5	NA	TRBD1	CASSAGGSIGQPQHF	TGTGCCAGCAGCGCAGGGGGCTCAATTGGTCAGCCCCAGCATTTT
TRBV5-1	TRBJ2-3	NA	TRBD1	CASSTGTAPTDTQYF	TGCGCCAGCAGCACCGGGACAGCGCCCACGGATACGCAGTATTTT
TRBV7-9	TRBJ1-2	NA	NA	CASSYRENGYTF	TGTGCCAGCAGCTACAGGGAAAATGGCTACACCTTC